This TCR beta chain emerged from a study of T cells in narcolepsy. Using immunoSEQ multiplex PCR, the repertoire was profiled, and TCRdb retains in-frame clones only, with some absent. The top ten clones hold more than 0.95% of a sample with tens of thousands of clones, around 92% of them seen once. General observations from the study: Reportedly, autoreactive clonotypes were serially detected in patients' blood but not controls'. Autoreactive HCRT-specific and TRIB2-specific clonotypes were marked in same-patient CSF-versus-blood CD4+ comparisons.

This CDR3 comprises 14 residues. The V gene's germline CDR1 is KGHSH and CDR2 LQKENI. V trimming: 5 bases; J trimming: 4 bases; junction bases outside the gene matches: 8. With respect to this clone: Its antigen is not known.

V usage is TRBV18 and J usage is TRBJ2-7, with TRBD1 identical over 7 bases. Sequencing was performed on CD45RA- memory CD4+ T cells from PBMCs. The sequence derives from a human donor with narcolepsy. The CDR3 here is CASSTPGTDYEQYF. CDR3 DNA sequence: TGTGCCAGCTCAACCCCCGGGACAGATTACGAGCAGTACTTC.